This T cell receptor (beta chain) is from a study of shared clonotypes between healthy human individuals. Concerning this clone: Its antigen is currently unknown.

Repertoires were generated with immunoSEQ multiplex PCR, while TCRdb's copy carries only in-frame clones and drops some. The profile covers about 1.5 million clones, with about 98% appearing a single time and roughly 0.42% taken by the ten largest. Donors were Caucasian adults residing in Nashville, Tennessee, USA. The split of CD4+ cells yielded CD45RA+ naive and CD45RA-negative memory subsets. Trimming removed 3 bases at V and 0 bases at J, with 6 bases between. CDR1 and CDR2 from the germline V gene are SGHRS and YFSETQ. CDR3 size: 13 residues. Whole-study findings and limits: Apart from blood, nothing was sampled; tissue repertoires likely differ.

This TCR was sampled from a man aged 30 to 45 in good health. This sequence joins TRBV5-1 and TRBJ1-1, with D hard to call. Sequenced sample: naive CD4+ T cells sorted from blood. Subset of the sample: CD45RA+ positively selected. CDR3 region: CASSSKMNTEAFF. CDR3 coding DNA: TGCGCCAGCAGCTCTAAGATGAACACTGAAGCTTTCTTT. Full variable domain (rest looked up from reference TRBV5-1 and TRBJ1-1): KAGVTQTPRYLIKTRGQQVTLSCSPISGHRSVSWYQQTPGQGLQFLFEYFSETQRNKGNFPGRFSGRQFSNSRSEMNVSTLELGDSALYLCASSSKMNTEAFFGQGTRLTVV.